The 21 T cell receptor beta chains reported below all come from one sample, sequenced in a study of blood T cell repertoires in COVID-19. Sequencing used immunoSEQ multiplex PCR; TCRdb keeps in-frame clones, though not all of them. The sample holds some 390,000 clones, over 75% seen once. The sequenced material came from PBMCs or T cells enriched from blood (not recorded which). All receptors come from a man aged 25 to 40 who had recovered from COVID-19.

This chain links TRBV5-1 with TRBJ2-5; D is undetermined. The length of the CDR3 is 12 residues. The germline V gene encodes CDR1 SGHRS and CDR2 YFSETQ. V was shortened by 1 base and J by 2 bases, with 3 bases between the two germline ends. The CDR3 is CASSLPQETQYF. The CDR3, as DNA: TGCGCCAGCAGCTTGCCTCAAGAGACCCAGTACTTC.

The rearrangement links TRBV15 to TRBJ2-7, with D perhaps TRBD2 (5 bases). V was clipped by 0 bases and J by 7 bases, with 10 bases between them. The length of the CDR3 is 13 residues. The V gene's germline CDR1 is LNHNV and CDR2 YYDKDF (reference sequence). DNA for the CDR3: TGTGCCACCAGCAGAGATCGCACTAGTGAGCAGTACTTC. Translated: CATSRDRTSEQYF. The full variable domain, completed using reference TRBV15 and TRBJ2-7, is DAMVIQNPRYQVTQFGKPVTLSCSQTLNHNVMYWYQQKSSQAPKLLFHYYDKDFNNEADTPDNFQSRRPNTSFCFLDIRSPGLGDTAMYLCATSRDRTSEQYFGPGTRLTVT.

The gene calls are TRBV11-2 and TRBJ2-3; 9 bases map to TRBD1. Germline V lookup: CDR1 SGHAT, CDR2 FQNNGV. This CDR3 region has 16 residues. J gave up 6 bases and V 6 bases, and 13 bases lay outside the gene matches. In DNA, the CDR3 is TGTGCCAGCAGTTGGTTCCGGAGACAGGGGGGGGATACGCAGTATTTT. This encodes CASSWFRRQGGDTQYF.

CDR3 DNA sequence: TGTGCCACTTCGACACCGACCACAGATACGCAGTATTTT. As protein: CATSTPTTDTQYF. The rearrangement uses TRBV10-3 and TRBJ2-3, with D uncertain. The V end lost 10 bases, the J end lost 2 bases, and 13 bases lay between the germline ends. The germline gives CDR1 ENHRY, CDR2 SYGVKD. The CDR3 runs to 13 residues.

This clone was detected a few times. The chain recombines TRBV6-5 with TRBJ1-5; no firm D call. Trimming left V 6 bases short and J 0 bases short, with 12 bases between. This CDR3 is built from 15 residues. Per germline, CDR1 MNHEY and CDR2 SVGAGI. CDR3 coding DNA: TGTGCCAGCAGAAACGACAAGAATAGCAATCAGCCCCAGCATTTT. Residues: CASRNDKNSNQPQHF.

This clone showed up just once. This chain joins TRBV7-9 and TRBJ2-7; D is perhaps TRBD2 (5 bases). The CDR3 spans 14 residues. CDR1 is SEHNR, CDR2 FQNEAQ, per germline (reference sequence). Trimming pared 7 bases from V and 4 bases from J, leaving 17 bases between. The CDR3 coding sequence is TGTGCCAGCACCTCCGGGAACCCGGGTTACGAGCAGTACTTC. Protein: CASTSGNPGYEQYF.

This chain links TRBV13 with TRBJ2-1, with TRBD2 as a possible D gene (6 bases). The V gene's germline CDR1 is PRHDT and CDR2 FYEKMQ (reference sequence). The CDR3 covers 15 residues. The V and J ends lost 3 bases and 4 bases respectively, with 13 bases between them. CDR3 DNA: TGTGCCAGCAGCTTCTTAGCGGCGTTTTACAATGAGCAGTTCTTC. Residues: CASSFLAAFYNEQFF.

The V call is TRBV5-1, the J call TRBJ2-2, with D tentatively TRBD2 (6 bases). Deletions cut 4 bases from V and 2 bases from J, with 15 bases between. This CDR3 is built from 16 residues. Germline CDR1 and CDR2: SGHRS and YFSETQ. The CDR3 nucleotides are TGCGCCAGCAGCCTCCTTGGGGGGTCCAACACCGGGGAGCTGTTTTTT. Translation: CASSLLGGSNTGELFF. The entire variable domain, with the rest obtained from reference TRBV5-1 and TRBJ2-2, is as follows: KAGVTQTPRYLIKTRGQQVTLSCSPISGHRSVSWYQQTPGQGLQFLFEYFSETQRNKGNFPGRFSGRQFSNSRSEMNVSTLELGDSALYLCASSLLGGSNTGELFFGEGSRLTVL.

The V gene is TRBV28, the J gene TRBJ2-1; tentatively, D is TRBD2 (7 bases). CDR3 length: 13 amino acids. Germline values: CDR1 MDHEN, CDR2 SYDVKM. V shed 7 bases and J shed 7 bases, with 14 bases lying between them. As DNA, the CDR3 is TGTGCCAGCACGGGGGGCATTATAAATGAGCAGTTCTTC. It yields the protein CASTGGIINEQFF.

Note on this clone: Mismatch with germline at one junction end may stem from a read error. V usage is TRBV2 and J usage is TRBJ1-1, with a weak D call TRBD1 (6 bases). CDR1 is SNHLY and CDR2 is FYNNEI in the germline V gene. The CDR3 is 11 residues long. CDR3 amino acids: CASSRDTEAFF. The DNA for the CDR3 is TGTGCCAGCAGCAGGGACACAGAAGCTTTCTTT.

The chain links TRBV4-1 to TRBJ2-5; possibly TRBD1 for D (6 bases). The CDR3 is made up of 17 amino acids. V was trimmed by 4 bases and J by 3 bases, leaving 21 bases between them. Looked up from germline, CDR1 is MGHRA and CDR2 is YSYEKL. For the CDR3, the DNA is TGCGCCAGCAGCCCCAGCTCGGACAGTTTGGATAAAGAGACCCAGTACTTC. This encodes CASSPSSDSLDKETQYF.

This clone has more than one count but fewer than ten. The chain couples TRBV28 to TRBJ1-2; D is ambiguous. The length of the CDR3 is 14 residues. The germline V gene encodes CDR1 MDHEN and CDR2 SYDVKM. V lost 1 base and J 6 bases, leaving 12 bases between the germline ends. In DNA form, the CDR3 reads TGTGCCAGCAGTTTATCCACGGGTTTCCATGGCTACACCTTC. Its translation is CASSLSTGFHGYTF.

This clone was recorded a few times. V and J are TRBV11-2 and TRBJ2-7; D possibly corresponds to TRBD1 (6 bases). With 5 bases removed from V and 2 bases from J, the gap between germline ends came to 13 bases. The CDR3 is 14 amino acids. The V gene's germline CDR1 is SGHAT and CDR2 FQNNGV. This chain's CDR3 is CASSLPGQPYEQYF. Here the CDR3 DNA reads TGTGCCAGCAGCCTCCCGGGACAACCCTACGAGCAGTACTTC. The variable domain in full, with the rest retrieved from reference TRBV11-2 and TRBJ2-7, is EAGVAQSPRYKIIEKRQSVAFWCNPISGHATLYWYQQILGQGPKLLIQFQNNGVVDDSQLPKDRFSAERLKGVDSTLKIQPAKLEDSAVYLCASSLPGQPYEQYFGPGTRLTVT.

In regard to this clone: The junction shows a germline mismatch at one end, possibly a read error. In nucleotides, the CDR3 is TGTGCCAGCAGTTTATTGCGGGTCCTCTCCCACAATGAGCAGTTCTTC. Protein product: CASSLLRVLSHNEQFF. The genes are TRBV28 and TRBJ2-1; maybe TRBD2 (5 bases). Germline-derived CDR1 and CDR2 are MDHEN and SYDVKM. The CDR3 covers 16 residues. Looking up the rest from reference TRBV28 and TRBJ2-1 gives the full variable domain: DVKVTQSSRYLVKRTGEKVFLECVQDMDHENMFWYRQDPGLGLRLIYFSYDVKMKEKGDIPEGYSVSREKKERFSLILESASTNQTSMYLCASSLLRVLSHNEQFFGPGTRLTVL.

V usage is TRBV7-3 and J usage is TRBJ2-2; TRBD2 matches 9 bases. The CDR3 covers 16 residues. Losses at the gene ends were 6 bases for V and 1 base for J; bases not matched to a gene: 6. Germline V gene data show CDR1 as SGHTA and CDR2 as FQGTGA. In DNA form, the CDR3 reads TGTGCCAGCAGTCTAAATAGCGGGGGGAACACCGGGGAGCTGTTTTTT. As protein: CASSLNSGGNTGELFF.

This sequence joins TRBV15 and TRBJ2-7; no clear D. Germline loops: CDR1 LNHNV, CDR2 YYDKDF (reference sequence). The CDR3 contains 15 residues. Trimming took 0 bases from V and 3 from J, leaving 12 bases between them. CDR3 sequence (DNA): TGTGCCACCAGCAGAGATCAGGCTAACCTCTACGAGCAGTACTTC. Translating it yields CATSRDQANLYEQYF.

This clone was seen a single time. The chain uses TRBV10-3 and TRBJ1-1; TRBD1 agrees at 12 bases. V dropped 8 bases and J dropped 0; count of bases not matched to a gene: 4. Germline loops: CDR1 ENHRY, CDR2 SYGVKD. This CDR3 region has 15 residues. This chain's CDR3 is CAIGDRGPLNTEAFF. The CDR3 DNA is TGTGCCATCGGGGACAGGGGGCCTTTGAACACTGAAGCTTTCTTT.

This sequence joins TRBV29-1 and TRBJ2-5; 7 bases are a match to TRBD2. J was trimmed by 2 bases and V by 6 bases; bases with no gene match: 6. Looked up from germline, CDR1 is SQVTM and CDR2 is ANQGSEA. There are 13 residues in the CDR3. The DNA of the CDR3 is TGCAGCGTCGGACTAGTCTATCAAGAGACCCAGTACTTC. It specifies CSVGLVYQETQYF.

V is TRBV28 and J is TRBJ2-5, with D maybe TRBD2 (7 bases). Trimming cost V 6 bases and J 3 bases, with 17 bases left between them. Germline CDR1 reads MDHEN; CDR2 reads SYDVKM. CDR3 size: 15 residues. The CDR3 here is CASSLSGAGEETQYF. CDR3 DNA: TGTGCCAGCAGCCTAAGCGGGGCAGGGGAAGAGACCCAGTACTTC.

V is TRBV6-5 and J is TRBJ1-6; 7 positions match TRBD1. The CDR3 is 14 residues long. V shed 10 bases and J 4 bases; nucleotides not matched to a gene: 7. Per the germline V gene, CDR1 is MNHEY and CDR2 is SVGAGI. CDR3: CATRDSDYNSPLHF. CDR3 coding DNA: TGTGCCACCCGGGACAGTGATTATAATTCACCCCTCCACTTT.

The chain has TRBV5-4 and TRBJ2-3, with 13 positions matching TRBD2. Losses at the gene ends were 3 bases for V and 7 bases for J; bases not matched to a gene: 5. This CDR3 spans 15 amino acids. Germline CDR1 is SGHNT and CDR2 is YYREEE (reference sequence). CDR3 region: CASSSRTSGSNTQYF. CDR3 nucleotide sequence: TGTGCCAGCAGCTCCCGGACTAGCGGGAGCAATACGCAGTATTTT.